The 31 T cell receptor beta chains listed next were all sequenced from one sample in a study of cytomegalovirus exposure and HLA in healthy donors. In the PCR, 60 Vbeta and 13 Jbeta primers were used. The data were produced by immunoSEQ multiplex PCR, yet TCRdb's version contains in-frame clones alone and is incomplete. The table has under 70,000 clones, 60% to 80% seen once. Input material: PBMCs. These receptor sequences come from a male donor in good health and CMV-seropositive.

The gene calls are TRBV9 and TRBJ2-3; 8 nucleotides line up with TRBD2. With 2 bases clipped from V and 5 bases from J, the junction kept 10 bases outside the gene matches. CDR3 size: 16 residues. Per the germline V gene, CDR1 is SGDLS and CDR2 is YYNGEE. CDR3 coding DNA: TGTGCCAGCAGCGTTTGGGGCGGGGGGCCGCAAGATACGCAGTATTTT. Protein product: CASSVWGGGPQDTQYF.

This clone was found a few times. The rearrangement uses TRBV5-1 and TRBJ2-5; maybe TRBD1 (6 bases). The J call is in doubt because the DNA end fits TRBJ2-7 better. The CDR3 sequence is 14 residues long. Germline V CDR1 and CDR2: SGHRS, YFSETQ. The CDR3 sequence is CASSLNRDPYEQYF. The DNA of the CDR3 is TGCGCCAGCAGCTTGAACAGGGACCCCTACGAGCAGTACTTC.

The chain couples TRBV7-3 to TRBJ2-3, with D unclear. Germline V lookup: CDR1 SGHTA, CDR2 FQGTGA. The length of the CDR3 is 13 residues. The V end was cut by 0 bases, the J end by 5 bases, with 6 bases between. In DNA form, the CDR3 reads TGTGCCAGCAGCTTAACTGCAGGAGATACGCAGTATTTT. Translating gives CASSLTAGDTQYF.

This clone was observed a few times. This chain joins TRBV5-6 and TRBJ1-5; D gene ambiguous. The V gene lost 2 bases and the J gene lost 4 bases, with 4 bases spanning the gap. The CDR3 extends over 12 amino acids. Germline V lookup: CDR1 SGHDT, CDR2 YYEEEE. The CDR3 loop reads CASSFSNQPQHF. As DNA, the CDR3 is TGTGCCAGCAGCTTTAGTAATCAGCCCCAGCATTTT.

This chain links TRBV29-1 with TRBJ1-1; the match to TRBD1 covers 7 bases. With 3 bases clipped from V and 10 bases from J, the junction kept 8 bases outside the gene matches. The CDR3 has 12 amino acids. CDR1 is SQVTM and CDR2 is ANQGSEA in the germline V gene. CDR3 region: CSVDGGDSRAFF. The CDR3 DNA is TGCAGCGTTGACGGGGGGGACAGTCGAGCTTTCTTT.

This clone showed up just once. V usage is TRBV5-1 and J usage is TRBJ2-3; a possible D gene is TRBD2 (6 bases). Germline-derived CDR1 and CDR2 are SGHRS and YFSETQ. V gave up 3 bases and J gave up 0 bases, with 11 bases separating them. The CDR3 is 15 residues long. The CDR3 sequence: CASSSGTGSTDTQYF. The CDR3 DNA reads TGCGCCAGCAGCTCCGGGACTGGAAGCACAGATACGCAGTATTTT.

The CDR3 region has the DNA TGTGCCAGCAGCTTAATGGGGGGCTCTGGAAACACCATATATTTT. This gives the protein CASSLMGGSGNTIYF. The V and J genes are TRBV7-9 and TRBJ1-3; possible D gene TRBD1, 5 bases. V lost 2 bases to trimming and J lost 0 bases, with 8 bases between them. The CDR3 has 15 amino acids. Germline CDR1 SEHNR, CDR2 FQNEAQ (reference sequence).

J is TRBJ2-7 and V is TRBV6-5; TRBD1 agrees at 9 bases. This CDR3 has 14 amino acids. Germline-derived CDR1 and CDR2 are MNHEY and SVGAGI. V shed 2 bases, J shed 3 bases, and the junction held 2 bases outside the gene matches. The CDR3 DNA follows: TGTGCCAGCAGTTACAGGGGACAGGGCTACGAGCAGTACTTC. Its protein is CASSYRGQGYEQYF.

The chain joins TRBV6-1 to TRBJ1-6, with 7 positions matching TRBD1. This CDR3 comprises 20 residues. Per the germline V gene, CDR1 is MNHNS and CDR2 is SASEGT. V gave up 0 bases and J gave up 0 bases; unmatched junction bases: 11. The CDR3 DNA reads TGTGCCAGCAGTGAAGCTGTTGGGACAGCTCTAAGCTCCTATAATTCACCCCTCCACTTT. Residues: CASSEAVGTALSSYNSPLHF.

The CDR3 loop is CATSRDRANTEAFF. The CDR3 region has the DNA TGTGCCACCAGCAGAGACAGGGCCAACACTGAAGCTTTCTTT. The chain carries TRBV15 and TRBJ1-1, with D possibly TRBD1 on 5 matching bases. Germline values: CDR1 LNHNV, CDR2 YYDKDF (reference sequence). The CDR3 length is 14 residues. V lost 0 bases to trimming and J lost 2 bases, with 7 bases between them.

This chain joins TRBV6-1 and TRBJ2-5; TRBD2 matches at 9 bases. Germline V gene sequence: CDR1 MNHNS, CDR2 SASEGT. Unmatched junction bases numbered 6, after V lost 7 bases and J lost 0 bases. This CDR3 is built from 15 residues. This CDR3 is CASTRSSGDQETQYF. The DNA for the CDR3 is TGTGCCAGCACCCGATCTAGCGGGGACCAAGAGACCCAGTACTTC.

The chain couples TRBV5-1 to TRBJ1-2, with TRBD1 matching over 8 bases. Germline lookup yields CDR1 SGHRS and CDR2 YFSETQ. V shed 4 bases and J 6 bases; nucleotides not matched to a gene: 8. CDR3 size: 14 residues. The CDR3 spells CASSGNRGTDGYTF. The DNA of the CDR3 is TGCGCCAGCAGCGGGAACAGGGGGACCGATGGCTACACCTTC. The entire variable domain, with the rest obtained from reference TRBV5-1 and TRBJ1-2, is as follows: KAGVTQTPRYLIKTRGQQVTLSCSPISGHRSVSWYQQTPGQGLQFLFEYFSETQRNKGNFPGRFSGRQFSNSRSEMNVSTLELGDSALYLCASSGNRGTDGYTFGSGTRLTVV.

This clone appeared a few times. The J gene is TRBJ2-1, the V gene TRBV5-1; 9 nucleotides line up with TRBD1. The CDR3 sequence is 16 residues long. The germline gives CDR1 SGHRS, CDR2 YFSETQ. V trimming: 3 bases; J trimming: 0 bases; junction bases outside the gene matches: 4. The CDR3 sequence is CASSSGQGSSYNEQFF. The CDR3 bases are TGCGCCAGCAGCTCCGGACAGGGGAGCTCCTACAATGAGCAGTTCTTC. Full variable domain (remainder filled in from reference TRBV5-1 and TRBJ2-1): KAGVTQTPRYLIKTRGQQVTLSCSPISGHRSVSWYQQTPGQGLQFLFEYFSETQRNKGNFPGRFSGRQFSNSRSEMNVSTLELGDSALYLCASSSGQGSSYNEQFFGPGTRLTVL.

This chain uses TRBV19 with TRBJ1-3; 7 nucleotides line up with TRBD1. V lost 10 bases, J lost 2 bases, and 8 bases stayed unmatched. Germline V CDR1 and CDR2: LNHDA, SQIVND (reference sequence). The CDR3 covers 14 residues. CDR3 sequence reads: CATWGRGAGNTIYF. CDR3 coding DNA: TGTGCCACCTGGGGCAGGGGGGCTGGAAACACCATATATTTT.

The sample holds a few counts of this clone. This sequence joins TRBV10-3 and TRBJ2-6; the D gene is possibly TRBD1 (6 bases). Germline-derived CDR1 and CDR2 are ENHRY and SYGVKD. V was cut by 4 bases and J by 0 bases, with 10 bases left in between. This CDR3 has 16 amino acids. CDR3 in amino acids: CAISVRGGSGANVLTF. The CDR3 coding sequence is TGTGCCATCAGTGTCAGGGGTGGCTCTGGGGCCAACGTCCTGACTTTC.

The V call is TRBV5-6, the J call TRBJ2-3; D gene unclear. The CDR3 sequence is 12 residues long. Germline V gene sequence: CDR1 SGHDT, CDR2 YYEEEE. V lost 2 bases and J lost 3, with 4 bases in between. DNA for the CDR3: TGTGCCAGCAGCTTCAGGACAGATACGCAGTATTTT. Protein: CASSFRTDTQYF. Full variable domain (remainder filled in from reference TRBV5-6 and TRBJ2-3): DAGVTQSPTHLIKTRGQQVTLRCSPKSGHDTVSWYQQALGQGPQFIFQYYEEEERQRGNFPDRFSGHQFPNYSSELNVNALLLGDSALYLCASSFRTDTQYFGPGTRLTVL.

The CDR3 here is CAWSGTNTYEQYF. CDR3 DNA sequence: TGTGCCTGGAGCGGAACTAATACCTACGAGCAGTACTTC. V is TRBV30 and J is TRBJ2-7; the D is unclear. There are 13 residues in the CDR3. V lost 3 bases, J lost 2 bases, and 11 bases lay in between. Per germline, CDR1 GTSNPN and CDR2 SVGIG (reference sequence).

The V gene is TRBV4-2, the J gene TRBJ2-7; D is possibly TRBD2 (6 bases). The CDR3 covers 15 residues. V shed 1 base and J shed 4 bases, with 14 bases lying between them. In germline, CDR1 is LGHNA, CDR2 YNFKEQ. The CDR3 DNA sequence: TGTGCCAGCAGCCAAGGAGTCGGGGGTACTTACGAGCAGTACTTC. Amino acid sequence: CASSQGVGGTYEQYF.

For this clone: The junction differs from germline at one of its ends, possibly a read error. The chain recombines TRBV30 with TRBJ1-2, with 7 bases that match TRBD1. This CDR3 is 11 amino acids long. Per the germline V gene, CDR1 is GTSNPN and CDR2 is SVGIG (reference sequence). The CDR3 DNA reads TGTGCCTGGTGGGACAGTCGGGGCTACCCCTTC. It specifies CAWWDSRGYPF.

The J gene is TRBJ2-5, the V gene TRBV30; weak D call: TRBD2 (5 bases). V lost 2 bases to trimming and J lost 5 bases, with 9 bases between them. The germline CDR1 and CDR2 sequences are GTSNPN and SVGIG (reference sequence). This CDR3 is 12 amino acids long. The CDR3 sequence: CAWSRGLETQYF. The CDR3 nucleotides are TGTGCCTGGAGTCGGGGTCTGGAGACCCAGTACTTC.

CDR3 nucleotides: TGTGCCAGCAGTGGCCCCGGGGGGGTGGACGAGCAGTACTTC. Translating gives CASSGPGGVDEQYF. The chain joins TRBV2 to TRBJ2-7; 8 bases line up with TRBD2. The CDR3 runs 14 residues. The V and J ends lost 4 bases and 5 bases, in that order; junction bases with no gene match: 7. Germline CDR1 reads SNHLY; CDR2 reads FYNNEI.

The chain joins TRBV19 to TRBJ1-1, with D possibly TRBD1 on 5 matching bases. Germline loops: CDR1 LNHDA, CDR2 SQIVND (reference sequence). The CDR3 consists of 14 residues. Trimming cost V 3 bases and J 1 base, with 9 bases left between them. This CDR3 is CASSMNGGNTEAFF. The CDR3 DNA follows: TGTGCCAGTAGTATGAACGGGGGGAACACTGAAGCTTTCTTT. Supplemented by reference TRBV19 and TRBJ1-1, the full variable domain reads DGGITQSPKYLFRKEGQNVTLSCEQNLNHDAMYWYRQDPGQGLRLIYYSQIVNDFQKGDIAEGYSVSREKKESFPLTVTSAQKNPTAFYLCASSMNGGNTEAFFGQGTRLTVV.

The CDR3 DNA follows: TGTGCCAGCAGCGTAGGTGGACTAGCGGGGGTCGAGCAGTACTTC. Translation: CASSVGGLAGVEQYF. V is TRBV9 and J is TRBJ2-7; 13 bases are shared with TRBD2. Germline V lookup: CDR1 SGDLS, CDR2 YYNGEE. This CDR3 region has 15 residues. V lost 0 bases, J lost 6 bases, and 3 bases stayed unmatched.

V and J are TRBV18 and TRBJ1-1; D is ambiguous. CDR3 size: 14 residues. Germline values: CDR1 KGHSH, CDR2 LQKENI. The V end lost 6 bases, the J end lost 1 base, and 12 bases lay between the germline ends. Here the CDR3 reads CASSPQTGNTEAFF. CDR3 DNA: TGTGCCAGCTCCCCCCAGACGGGGAACACTGAAGCTTTCTTT.

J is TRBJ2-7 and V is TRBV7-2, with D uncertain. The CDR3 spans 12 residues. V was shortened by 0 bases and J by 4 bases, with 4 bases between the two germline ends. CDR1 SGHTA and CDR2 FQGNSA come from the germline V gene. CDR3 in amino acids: CASSLATYEQYF. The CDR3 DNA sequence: TGTGCCAGCAGCTTAGCGACATACGAGCAGTACTTC.

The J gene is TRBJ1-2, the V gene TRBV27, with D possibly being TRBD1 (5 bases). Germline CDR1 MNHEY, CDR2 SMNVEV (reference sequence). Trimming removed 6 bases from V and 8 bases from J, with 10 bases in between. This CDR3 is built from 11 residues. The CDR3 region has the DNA TGTGCCAGCAGAGGGGTTTGGGGCTACACCTTC. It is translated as CASRGVWGYTF.

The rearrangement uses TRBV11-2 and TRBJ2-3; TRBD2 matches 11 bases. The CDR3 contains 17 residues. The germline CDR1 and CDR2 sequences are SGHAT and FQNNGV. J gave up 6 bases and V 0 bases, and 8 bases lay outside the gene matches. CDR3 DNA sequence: TGTGCCAGCAGCTTAGAAGTAACTAGCGGGGGTTGGGATACGCAGTATTTT. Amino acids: CASSLEVTSGGWDTQYF.

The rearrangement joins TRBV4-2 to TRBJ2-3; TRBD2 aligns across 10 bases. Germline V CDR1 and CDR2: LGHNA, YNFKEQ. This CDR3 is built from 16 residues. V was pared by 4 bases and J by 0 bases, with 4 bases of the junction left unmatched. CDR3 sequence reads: CASSRLAGGSTDTQYF. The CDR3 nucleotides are TGTGCCAGCAGCCGATTAGCGGGGGGAAGCACAGATACGCAGTATTTT.

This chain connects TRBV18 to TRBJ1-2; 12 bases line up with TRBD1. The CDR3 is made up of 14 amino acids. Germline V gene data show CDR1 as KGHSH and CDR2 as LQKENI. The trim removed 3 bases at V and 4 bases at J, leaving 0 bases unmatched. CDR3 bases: TGTGCCAGCTCACCGGGACAGGGGGCCTATGGCTACACCTTC. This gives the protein CASSPGQGAYGYTF.

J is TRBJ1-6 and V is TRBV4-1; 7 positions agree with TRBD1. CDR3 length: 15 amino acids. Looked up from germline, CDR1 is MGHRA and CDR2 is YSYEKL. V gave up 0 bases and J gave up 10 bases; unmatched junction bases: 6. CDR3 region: CASSQEGGGDSPLHF. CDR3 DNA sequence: TGCGCCAGCAGCCAAGAAGGAGGGGGCGACTCACCCCTCCACTTT.

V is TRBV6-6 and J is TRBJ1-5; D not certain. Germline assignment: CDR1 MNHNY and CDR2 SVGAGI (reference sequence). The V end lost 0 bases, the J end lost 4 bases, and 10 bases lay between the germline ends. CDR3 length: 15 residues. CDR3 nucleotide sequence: TGTGCCAGCAGTTACTCGCGTGGAGGAAATCAGCCCCAGCATTTT. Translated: CASSYSRGGNQPQHF.